These T cell receptor beta chains were read from a single sample in a study of CD8 T cells in Susac syndrome. MiXCR, run by TCRdb on the immunoSEQ multiplex PCR reads, gives a single entry per CDR3 protein. The table lists 110,000 or so distinct CDR3 sequences, 85% to 95% of them singletons. The sequencing input was CD4+ T cells from PBMCs. The receptors here all came from a human donor with multiple sclerosis. Both conserved end residues are part of each CDR3. D genes are given only for firm matches. The size field is filled for only some rows; it gives once, few, many or a size class.

D gene,clone size,V gene,J gene,CDR3 protein,CDR3 DNA
.,.,TRBV3-1,TRBJ2-4,CASSQDHVAERKNIQYF,TGTGCCAGCAGCCAAGATCATGTAGCGGAGAGGAAAAACATTCAGTACTTC
.,once,TRBV12-3/TRBV12-4,TRBJ1-5,CASSPVGSNQPQHF,TGTGCCAGCAGTCCAGTGGGAAGCAATCAGCCCCAGCATTTT
.,.,TRBV7-8,TRBJ2-7,CASSLMAGRTYEQYF,TGTGCCAGCAGCTTAATGGCGGGACGGACCTACGAGCAGTACTTC
TRBD1,few,TRBV6-1,TRBJ2-7,CASSPRGKGAKYF,TGTGCCAGCAGCCCCCGCGGCAAGGGGGCGAAGTACTTC
.,.,TRBV20-1,TRBJ2-6,CSARPPGANVLTF,TGCAGTGCTAGACCGCCCGGGGCCAACGTCCTGACTTTC
.,.,TRBV30,TRBJ1-5,CAWSKDSNQPQHF,TGTGCCTGGAGTAAGGATAGCAATCAGCCCCAGCATTTT
TRBD1,.,TRBV7-9,TRBJ1-5,CASSNNRGPSNQPQHF,TGTGCCAGCAGCAATAACAGGGGGCCGAGCAATCAGCCCCAGCATTTT
.,.,TRBV30,TRBJ1-6,CAWTSRSYNSPLHF,TGTGCCTGGACGTCCAGGTCCTATAATTCACCCCTCCACTTT
.,once,TRBV12-3/TRBV12-4,TRBJ1-6,CASSRREAGNSPLHF,TGTGCCAGCAGCCGCAGGGAGGCGGGGAATTCACCCCTCCACTTT
.,.,TRBV2,TRBJ2-1,CASHRDNEQFF,TGTGCCAGCCACAGGGACAATGAGCAGTTCTTC
.,.,TRBV18,TRBJ2-7,CASSLSPGSEYEQYF,TGTGCCAGCTCACTAAGTCCGGGGTCCGAGTACGAGCAGTACTTC
TRBD2,.,TRBV20-1,TRBJ2-1,CSASDLIASGGAHNEQFF,TGCAGTGCTAGTGATCTTATTGCTAGCGGGGGGGCCCACAATGAGCAGTTCTTC
TRBD2,.,TRBV20-1,TRBJ2-3,CSASSPGLAGVTDTQYF,TGCAGTGCTAGCTCACCGGGACTAGCGGGGGTCACAGATACGCAGTATTTT
.,once,TRBV2,TRBJ1-3,CASTGSAGNTIYF,TGTGCCAGCACAGGCTCCGCTGGAAACACCATATATTTT
.,.,TRBV30,TRBJ1-2,CAWSVRGSGYTF,TGTGCCTGGAGTGTGAGAGGGAGTGGCTACACCTTC
.,.,TRBV2,TRBJ2-5,CASSVRTVETQYF,TGTGCCAGCAGTGTTCGGACAGTAGAGACCCAGTACTTC
TRBD2,.,TRBV20-1,TRBJ2-3,CSAPTLAGAGDTQYF,TGCAGTGCCCCAACCCTAGCGGGGGCCGGAGATACGCAGTATTTT
.,.,TRBV7-2,TRBJ2-6,CASSQDFSSGANVLTF,TGTGCCAGCAGCCAGGACTTCAGTTCTGGGGCCAACGTCCTGACTTTC
TRBD2,.,TRBV6-5,TRBJ2-7,CASSDPSGGAHEQYF,TGTGCCAGCAGTGACCCTAGCGGGGGGGCCCACGAGCAGTACTTC
.,once,TRBV14,TRBJ2-7,CASSQDLGVYEQYF,TGTGCCAGCAGCCAAGATTTGGGAGTCTACGAGCAGTACTTC
.,.,TRBV5-6,TRBJ2-3,CASRKVPADTQYF,TGTGCCAGCAGGAAAGTTCCCGCAGATACGCAGTATTTT
.,.,TRBV28,TRBJ1-1,CASSLGGSGGTEAFF,TGTGCCAGCAGTTTGGGGGGCTCTGGCGGCACTGAAGCTTTCTTT
.,.,TRBV4-1,TRBJ2-1,CASRGWSGISNEQFF,TGCGCCAGCAGGGGCTGGAGCGGAATCTCTAATGAGCAGTTCTTC
.,.,TRBV19,TRBJ1-5,CASSTETGNQPQHF,TGTGCCAGTAGTACGGAGACGGGGAATCAGCCCCAGCATTTT
.,.,TRBV6-5,TRBJ1-6,CASSSGRQNSPLHF,TGTGCCAGCAGTTCGGGGAGACAAAATTCACCCCTCCACTTT
.,few,TRBV5-1,TRBJ2-5,CASSSPGTEETQYF,TGCGCCAGCAGCTCCCCCGGGACGGAAGAGACCCAGTACTTC
.,.,TRBV5-1,TRBJ1-2,CASSRDQGLSYGYTF,TGCGCCAGCAGCAGAGACCAGGGACTCAGCTATGGCTACACCTTC
.,.,TRBV27,TRBJ1-2,CASSTHRGRYGYTF,TGTGCCAGCAGTACACACCGGGGTCGCTATGGCTACACCTTC
TRBD1,.,TRBV28,TRBJ1-5,CASSSAADREGQPQHF,TGTGCCAGCTCCTCCGCGGCCGACAGGGAGGGTCAGCCCCAGCATTTT
.,.,TRBV9,TRBJ2-2,CASSVAQSGNTGELFF,TGTGCCAGCAGCGTAGCTCAATCAGGGAACACCGGGGAGCTGTTTTTT
.,.,TRBV9,TRBJ1-1,CASSKEGREAFF,TGTGCCAGCAGCAAAGAGGGGCGCGAAGCTTTCTTT
.,.,TRBV29-1,TRBJ2-7,CSVLSGYEQYF,TGCAGCGTTTTAAGTGGTTACGAGCAGTACTTC
.,.,TRBV30,TRBJ1-4,CAWSRQLTNEKLFF,TGTGCCTGGAGTAGACAGCTAACTAATGAAAAACTGTTTTTT
.,.,TRBV3-1,TRBJ2-1,CASSRGGGPYNEQFF,TGTGCCAGCAGCCGTGGCGGGGGCCCCTACAATGAGCAGTTCTTC
.,once,TRBV11-1,TRBJ2-5,CASSAGFTQYF,TGTGCCAGCAGCGCAGGGTTCACCCAGTACTTC
.,.,TRBV5-1,TRBJ2-7,CASSLEGPHYEQYF,TGCGCCAGCAGCTTGGAGGGGCCACATTACGAGCAGTACTTC
.,.,TRBV19,TRBJ2-7,CASTPGPSREQYF,TGTGCCAGTACCCCGGGACCGTCTCGGGAGCAGTACTTC
TRBD1,.,TRBV7-9,TRBJ1-2,CASSTGQGGYGYTF,TGTGCCAGCAGCACGGGACAGGGTGGCTATGGCTACACCTTC
.,once,TRBV7-9,TRBJ1-1,CASSRARDTEAFF,TGTGCCAGCAGCCGCGCTCGGGACACTGAAGCTTTCTTT
.,few,TRBV23-1,TRBJ2-5,CASSQPRRRGGNGTQYF,TGCGCCAGCAGTCAACCCCGGAGACGGGGCGGGAATGGGACCCAGTACTTC
TRBD1,.,TRBV5-6,TRBJ2-1,CASSLIGTGQNEQFF,TGTGCCAGCAGCTTGATCGGGACAGGGCAGAATGAGCAGTTCTTC
TRBD1,.,TRBV14,TRBJ2-5,CASSQVDRVAQYF,TGTGCCAGCAGCCAAGTGGACAGGGTTGCCCAGTACTTC
TRBD2,.,TRBV5-1,TRBJ2-3,CASSLRRWTSGGASSTDTQYF,TGCGCCAGCAGCCTCCGCCGCTGGACTAGCGGGGGGGCATCTAGCACAGATACGCAGTATTTT
.,few,TRBV7-2,TRBJ2-7,CASSLGGSTYEQYF,TGTGCCAGCAGCTTAGGCGGGTCTACCTACGAGCAGTACTTC
.,once,TRBV3-1,TRBJ1-5,CASSQEGQPQHF,TGTGCCAGCAGCCAAGAGGGACAGCCCCAGCATTTT
TRBD1,.,TRBV30,TRBJ1-2,CAWSGTGGGYTF,TGTGCCTGGAGTGGTACAGGGGGGGGCTACACCTTC
.,.,TRBV6-5,TRBJ1-2,CAIRPMTNYGYTF,TGTGCCATCCGACCGATGACTAACTATGGCTACACCTTC
TRBD1,.,TRBV19,TRBJ1-6,CATQQGGRSPLHF,TGTGCCACCCAACAGGGGGGAAGATCACCCCTCCACTTT
TRBD1,.,TRBV20-1,TRBJ2-5,CSAKRTGQETQYF,TGCAGTGCTAAAAGGACAGGTCAAGAGACCCAGTACTTC
.,.,TRBV30,TRBJ1-1,CAWSRGAGTEAFF,TGTGCCTGGAGTAGGGGAGCGGGCACTGAAGCTTTCTTT
.,.,TRBV10-1,TRBJ2-2,CATRRADTGELFF,TGCGCCACCCGGAGGGCGGACACCGGGGAGCTGTTTTTT
.,.,TRBV28,TRBJ2-2,CASSLQADTGELFF,TGTGCCAGCAGTTTACAGGCGGACACCGGGGAGCTGTTTTTT
.,.,TRBV5-1,TRBJ1-1,CASSLAPVGGTTEAFF,TGCGCCAGCAGCTTGGCCCCGGTAGGGGGTACCACTGAAGCTTTCTTT